A selection of T cell receptor beta chains follows, all from one sample in a study of T cell responses to AZD1222 COVID-19 vaccine. The repertoire was sequenced with immunoSEQ multiplex PCR; TCRdb's copy has only in-frame clones and lacks some. The sample lists 100,000 to 150,000 clones, roughly nine tenths occurring once. The material sequenced was peripheral blood, taken on day 0 of AZD1222 vaccination. The receptors derive from an adult in good health. Both conserved end residues are part of each CDR3. A D gene is named only where the DNA matches it firmly. Some rows mark clone size as missing; the rest say once, few, many or name a class of expanded clone.

v_gene	len	abundance	d_gene	j_gene	CDR3nt	CDR3aa
TRBV15	14	NA	NA	TRBJ2-3	TGTGCCACCAGCAGAGGGGGAGCTTCAGATACGCAGTATTTT	CATSRGGASDTQYF
TRBV5-1	16	NA	TRBD2	TRBJ2-2	TGCGCCAGCAGCACACAGGGACTAGGGAGTACCGGGGAGCTGTTTTTT	CASSTQGLGSTGELFF
TRBV6-2/TRBV6-3	13	NA	NA	TRBJ2-1	TGTGCCAGCAGTTACCCAGGAAAGGCAGAGCAGTTCTTC	CASSYPGKAEQFF
TRBV3-1/TRBV3-2	12	once	NA	TRBJ1-2	TGTGCCATAAGTCGCAGGGACTATGGCTACACCTTC	CAISRRDYGYTF
TRBV19	14	once	NA	TRBJ1-2	TGTGCCACCACATACAGGGCCCTGAGCTATGGCTACACCTTC	CATTYRALSYGYTF
TRBV28	15	NA	NA	TRBJ1-5	TGTGCCAGCAGTTTAGGGGGAGGGAGCAATCAGCCCCAGCATTTT	CASSLGGGSNQPQHF
TRBV28	15	NA	NA	TRBJ1-3	TGTGCCAGCAGTGGATCGGGGCTCTCTGGAAACACCATATATTTT	CASSGSGLSGNTIYF
TRBV24-1	14	NA	TRBD2	TRBJ2-2	TGTGCCACGGGACTAGCGGGGGGAACCGGGGAGCTGTTTTTT	CATGLAGGTGELFF
TRBV27	16	NA	TRBD1	TRBJ2-3	TGTGCCAGCAGTTTCCTCGGGACAGGGGTAGAAGATACGCAGTATTTT	CASSFLGTGVEDTQYF
TRBV5-1	14	NA	TRBD2	TRBJ2-2	TGCGCCAGCAGCTGGGGGACTACGGGCGGGGAGCTGTTTTTT	CASSWGTTGGELFF
TRBV7-9	14	NA	TRBD1	TRBJ1-5	TGTGCCAGCAGCAAGGACAGGGGCGATCAGCCCCAGCATTTT	CASSKDRGDQPQHF
TRBV7-3	13	NA	NA	TRBJ2-2	TGTGCCAGCACGCTCCAGGGCGCCGGGGAGCTGTTTTTT	CASTLQGAGELFF
TRBV24-1	19	NA	TRBD2	TRBJ2-1	TGTGCCACCAGTGATTTGCTGCTAGCGGGAGAGGGGTCCTACAATGAGCAGTTCTTC	CATSDLLLAGEGSYNEQFF
TRBV25-1	13	NA	NA	TRBJ1-5	TGTGCCAGCAGGGGACGGGAAAATCAGCCCCAGCATTTT	CASRGRENQPQHF
TRBV7-9	15	NA	TRBD1	TRBJ1-6	TGTGCCAGCAGCCATCGGACAGGCCCCAATTCACCCCTCCACTTT	CASSHRTGPNSPLHF
TRBV5-1	13	NA	NA	TRBJ2-1	TGCGCCAGCAGCTTTGAGGGCTACAATGAGCAGTTCTTC	CASSFEGYNEQFF
TRBV9	15	NA	NA	TRBJ2-3	TGTGCCAGCAGCGCGGGGACTCCTGTTGACGATACGCAGTATTTT	CASSAGTPVDDTQYF
TRBV11-2	16	NA	TRBD1	TRBJ2-1	TGTGCCAGCAGCCGAGGGAGACAGGGGGGGTACAATGAGCAGTTCTTC	CASSRGRQGGYNEQFF
TRBV30	15	NA	NA	TRBJ2-7	TGTGCCTGGAGACTTACGGGGTCTGGATCCTACGAGCAGTACTTC	CAWRLTGSGSYEQYF
TRBV7-9	14	NA	NA	TRBJ2-4	TGTGCCAGCAGTCCTGTTTTAGCCAAAAACATTCAGTACTTC	CASSPVLAKNIQYF
TRBV6-5	15	few	NA	TRBJ2-5	TGTGCCAGCAGTTTAAGACTAGTAGGGCAGGAGACCCAGTACTTC	CASSLRLVGQETQYF
TRBV10-3	12	NA	NA	TRBJ1-4	TGTGCCATCGGCGGGACTGCCGAAAAACTGTTTTTT	CAIGGTAEKLFF
TRBV6-4	14	NA	NA	TRBJ2-3	TGTGCCAGCAGTCCCACTACCCTCGGGGATACGCAGTATTTT	CASSPTTLGDTQYF
TRBV28	14	once	NA	TRBJ1-6	TGTGCCAGCGTCGGGAGCTCCTATAATTCACCCCTCCACTTT	CASVGSSYNSPLHF
TRBV5-6	12	NA	NA	TRBJ1-5	TGTGCCAGCAGCTATAGCAATCAGCCCCAGCATTTT	CASSYSNQPQHF
TRBV30	15	NA	TRBD1	TRBJ1-1	TGTGCCTGGAGTGAATGGGACAGGGGGAACACTGAAGCTTTCTTT	CAWSEWDRGNTEAFF
TRBV30	13	NA	NA	TRBJ1-3	TGTGCCTGGAGTCCAGGACAGAGAAACACCATATATTTT	CAWSPGQRNTIYF
TRBV30	12	NA	NA	TRBJ1-2	TGTGCCTCTAGGGAGCAAAACTATGGCTACACCTTC	CASREQNYGYTF
TRBV5-5	16	NA	TRBD1	TRBJ1-4	TGTGCCAGCAGCTCCTATGTCAGGACAGGGGGCGAAAAACTGTTTTTT	CASSSYVRTGGEKLFF
TRBV12-1	18	NA	NA	TRBJ2-7	TGTGCCAGCAGCTTTCCGGGACTAGCGGCCCGACTAATCTACGAGCAGTACTTC	CASSFPGLAARLIYEQYF
TRBV5-6	14	NA	NA	TRBJ1-2	TGTGCCAGCAGGAAGGAGGGCTCGAACTATGGCTACACCTTC	CASRKEGSNYGYTF
TRBV19	16	NA	NA	TRBJ1-5	TGTGCCAGTAGTATTTGGAGGGTTGATGGCAATCAGCCCCAGCATTTT	CASSIWRVDGNQPQHF
TRBV19	15	NA	TRBD2	TRBJ2-3	TGTGCCAGTAGTATCGGGACTAGCGGCACAGATACGCAGTATTTT	CASSIGTSGTDTQYF
TRBV5-1	15	NA	NA	TRBJ2-1	TGCGCCAGCAGCTTGGAAGGGGGAGGCTACAATGAGCAGTTCTTC	CASSLEGGGYNEQFF
TRBV28	14	few	NA	TRBJ1-5	TGTGCCAGCAGTCGCGGATACTCAAATCAGCCCCAGCATTTT	CASSRGYSNQPQHF
TRBV7-9	17	NA	TRBD1	TRBJ2-4	TGTGCCAGCAGTTCAAACAGGGGGCCTCGTGCCAAAAACATTCAGTACTTC	CASSSNRGPRAKNIQYF
TRBV11-3	12	NA	NA	TRBJ2-1	TGTGCCAGCAGCTCAGTCTACAATGAGCAGTTCTTC	CASSSVYNEQFF
TRBV27	15	NA	NA	TRBJ1-5	TGTGCCAGCAGTTGGGGGGCGCCCCTTGGTCAGCCCCAGCATTTT	CASSWGAPLGQPQHF